This T cell receptor delta chain was obtained from a study of Vδ1+ human thymocytes. Study observations and caveats: Thymic TRG and TRD repertoires appeared highly polyclonal. Thymic delta-chain repertoires held 15% to 20% Vdelta2 sequences and few Vdelta3, despite high sort purity.

The template was reverse-transcribed extracted RNA. Pooled V-gene forward primers with one constant-region reverse primer generated the CDR3 amplicons by multiplex PCR. TCRdb called clones from the multiplex PCR reads again using CATT. Of roughly 56,000 delta-chain clones detected, about 15% appear once; the ten largest clones hold about 0.35%. This CDR3 has 20 residues. V was shortened by 5 bases and J by 0 bases, with 28 bases between the two germline ends. Germline CDR1 and CDR2: TSWWSYY and QGS. This clone was counted between two and nine times. Its cognate antigen is unknown. The genes are TRDV1 and TRDJ1, with TRDD3 as a possible D gene (5 bases). Input material: Vdelta1+ gamma-delta thymocytes from the thymus. Described subset: FACS-sorted CD3+ TCRalphabeta- TCRVdelta1+ TCRVdelta2- thymocytes. This receptor was obtained from a girl under three years old who had congenital heart surgery. The CDR3 here is CALGTRGAREVGLYTDKLIF. The CDR3, as DNA: TGTGCTCTTGGGACCAGGGGCGCACGGGAGGTGGGGTTATACACCGATAAACTCATCTTT.